The following is a T cell receptor beta chain sequence with its context. CDR3 length equals 16 residues. Germline values: CDR1 SGHVS, CDR2 FQNEAQ. V lost 4 bases, J lost 5 bases, and 11 bases stayed unmatched. Sequencing used immunoSEQ multiplex PCR; TCRdb keeps in-frame clones, though not all of them. The sample gives about 51,000 clones, roughly 86% of which show up once; 20% to 25% is in the top ten. The data were taken from a study of PD-L1 blockade in urothelial cancer. The time point is: pretreatment peripheral blood. The specimen was PBMCs, collected around atezolizumab (anti-PD-L1) treatment. This receptor was obtained from a man in his fifties or sixties with urothelial cancer. J is TRBJ2-7 and V is TRBV7-8; 10 bases are a match to TRBD1. CDR3 bases: TGTGCCAGCAGCTCGCCCCGGGACAGGGGTATCCACGAGCAGTACTTC. Amino acid sequence: CASSSPRDRGIHEQYF. The full variable domain, in which reference TRBV7-8 and TRBJ2-7 provide the parts outside the CDR3, is GAGVSQSPRYKVAKRGQDVALRCDPISGHVSLFWYQQALGQGPEFLTYFQNEAQLDKSGLPSDRFFAERPEGSVSTLKIQRTQQEDSAVYLCASSSPRDRGIHEQYFGPGTRLTVT.